The next 17 T cell receptor beta chains were all read from a single sample in a study of blood T cell repertoires in COVID-19. Data came from immunoSEQ multiplex PCR; TCRdb stores just in-frame clones and leaves some out. The repertoire holds approximately 27,000 clones, with almost 90% as singletons. The sequencing input was peripheral blood. The receptors originated from a man in his sixties or seventies with acute or convalescent COVID-19.

The V gene is TRBV13, the J gene TRBJ2-7; 10 bases are a match to TRBD1. V shed 4 bases, J shed 3 bases, and the junction held 3 bases outside the gene matches. Looked up from germline, CDR1 is PRHDT and CDR2 is FYEKMQ (reference sequence). This CDR3 contains 14 residues. CDR3 sequence (DNA): TGTGCCAGCAGCTCAAGGACAGGGGGCTACGAGCAGTACTTC. It specifies CASSSRTGGYEQYF. Looking up the rest from reference TRBV13 and TRBJ2-7 gives the full variable domain: AAGVIQSPRHLIKEKRETATLKCYPIPRHDTVYWYQQGPGQDPQFLISFYEKMQSDKGSIPDRFSAQQFSDYHSELNMSSLELGDSALYFCASSSRTGGYEQYFGPGTRLTVT.

This sequence joins TRBV28 and TRBJ1-1; no clear D gene. Trimming removed 5 bases at V and 4 bases at J, with 11 bases between. The V gene's germline CDR1 is MDHEN and CDR2 SYDVKM. CDR3 length: 13 residues. CDR3 protein: CASSLLIGTEAFF. In nucleotides, the CDR3 is TGTGCCAGCAGTCTCCTGATCGGCACTGAAGCTTTCTTT.

V usage is TRBV7-2 and J usage is TRBJ1-1, with D perhaps matching TRBD1 (5 bases). CDR3 length: 13 residues. CDR1 and CDR2 (germline): SGHTA, FQGNSA. V lost 4 bases and J 5 bases, leaving 11 bases between the germline ends. CDR3: CASSWGGGTEAFF. The CDR3 bases are TGTGCCAGCAGCTGGGGGGGAGGGACTGAAGCTTTCTTT.

This clone has a single count. The chain joins TRBV4-2 to TRBJ2-6, with a possible D match to TRBD1 (6 bases). V was cut by 4 bases and J by 2 bases, with 9 bases left in between. The CDR3 sequence is 15 residues long. Germline V lookup: CDR1 LGHNA, CDR2 YNFKEQ. DNA for the CDR3: TGTGCCAGCAGCCCCACAGGGACTGGGGCCAACGTCCTGACTTTC. It is translated as CASSPTGTGANVLTF.

The chain employs TRBV7-9 and TRBJ1-2; maybe TRBD1 (6 bases). Germline-derived CDR1 and CDR2 are SEHNR and FQNEAQ (reference sequence). The length of the CDR3 is 13 residues. Trimming shortened V by 0 bases and J by 7 bases, and 9 bases separated the two germline ends. CDR3 sequence (DNA): TGTGCCAGCAGCTTAGCACAGGGCCTTGGCTACACCTTC. It yields the protein CASSLAQGLGYTF.

The V and J genes are TRBV28 and TRBJ1-4, with TRBD1 matching over 7 bases. The ends lost 5 bases at V and 7 bases at J; junction bases unmatched: 10. The CDR3 covers 15 residues. Germline V CDR1 and CDR2: MDHEN, SYDVKM. CDR3 region: CASSATGEAGEKLFF. The CDR3 DNA sequence: TGTGCCAGCAGTGCCACAGGGGAGGCGGGTGAAAAACTGTTTTTT. The complete variable domain, with remaining parts taken from reference TRBV28 and TRBJ1-4, reads DVKVTQSSRYLVKRTGEKVFLECVQDMDHENMFWYRQDPGLGLRLIYFSYDVKMKEKGDIPEGYSVSREKKERFSLILESASTNQTSMYLCASSATGEAGEKLFFGSGTQLSVL.

The chain employs TRBV19 and TRBJ1-6, with 11 bases fitting TRBD1. This CDR3 is 18 amino acids long. The V gene end was trimmed by 3 bases and the J gene end by 7 bases; junction bases not matched to a gene: 11. CDR1 is LNHDA and CDR2 is SQIVND in the germline V gene (reference sequence). This CDR3 reads CASSIQFRTGGRNSPLHF. The DNA for the CDR3 is TGTGCCAGTAGTATCCAGTTCCGGACAGGGGGCAGGAATTCACCCCTCCACTTT.

The chain combines TRBV7-9 with TRBJ2-2, with 8 nucleotides matching TRBD2. The CDR3 consists of 19 residues. Germline CDR1 SEHNR, CDR2 FQNEAQ (reference sequence). The ends lost 0 bases at V and 2 bases at J; junction bases unmatched: 11. The CDR3 bases are TGTGCCAGCAGCTTAGCGAACTATGGACTAGCAGATAACACCGGGGAGCTGTTTTTT. It codes for CASSLANYGLADNTGELFF.

The chain has TRBV2 and TRBJ1-1, with unresolved D. This CDR3 is built from 14 residues. Germline values: CDR1 SNHLY, CDR2 FYNNEI. V gave up 4 bases and J gave up 1 base, with 10 bases separating them. As DNA, the CDR3 is TGTGCCAGCAGTGTGACTAAGGCGAACACTGAAGCTTTCTTT. Its protein product is CASSVTKANTEAFF.

This chain connects TRBV5-6 to TRBJ1-1; D remains unclear. Trimming removed 0 bases from V and 5 bases from J, with 11 bases in between. Germline V lookup: CDR1 SGHDT, CDR2 YYEEEE. The CDR3 spans 14 residues. CDR3 nucleotide sequence: TGTGCCAGCAGCTTGGTCCCCACGGGGACTGAAGCTTTCTTT. This sequence encodes CASSLVPTGTEAFF.

The chain combines TRBV5-1 with TRBJ1-1; perhaps TRBD1 as D (6 bases). The CDR3 contains 12 residues. CDR1 and CDR2 from the germline V gene are SGHRS and YFSETQ. The ends were cut back, 4 bases at V and 14 bases at J, with 18 bases in the middle. CDR3 sequence (DNA): TGCGCCAGCAGCCCGGACAGTTTCCCAGCCTTCTTT. It specifies CASSPDSFPAFF.

This clone was observed a single time. The rearrangement links TRBV6-5 to TRBJ1-2, with D perhaps TRBD1 (6 bases). This CDR3 is 15 amino acids long. CDR1 is MNHEY, CDR2 SVGAGI, per germline. Trimming removed 2 bases at V and 0 bases at J, with 10 bases between. CDR3 nucleotides: TGTGCCAGCAGTTACAGGACAGCCACTAACTATGGCTACACCTTC. It encodes CASSYRTATNYGYTF.

The chain recombines TRBV7-8 with TRBJ1-2; the D is unclear. CDR1 and CDR2 (germline): SGHVS, FQNEAQ. The length of the CDR3 is 12 residues. Between the trimmed V and J ends, which lost 6 bases and 7 bases, there was a span of 12 bases. The CDR3 sequence is CASRAGGGGYTF. The CDR3 nucleotides are TGTGCCAGCAGGGCGGGAGGAGGTGGCTACACCTTC.

This clone has a handful of counts. The chain couples TRBV4-2 to TRBJ1-4, with D possibly TRBD1 on 6 matching bases. Germline V gene lookup returns CDR1 LGHNA and CDR2 YNFKEQ. V dropped 4 bases and J dropped 5 bases, with 14 bases sitting between them. The CDR3 is 15 residues long. CDR3 nucleotide sequence: TGTGCCAGCAGCCGAATGGACAGCGAAAATGAAAAACTGTTTTTT. Its translation is CASSRMDSENEKLFF.

The chain uses TRBV2 and TRBJ1-5; TRBD1 matches 10 bases. The CDR3 totals 14 residues. CDR1 and CDR2 from the germline V gene are SNHLY and FYNNEI. Germline trimming cut 7 bases from V and 12 bases from J; bases unmatched to any gene: 12. CDR3 sequence: CASTIEQGTGDQHF. CDR3 nucleotides: TGTGCCAGCACTATAGAACAGGGGACAGGGGACCAGCATTTT.

V and J are TRBV10-3 and TRBJ2-1; 8 bases align to TRBD1. The germline CDR1 and CDR2 sequences are ENHRY and SYGVKD. The CDR3 extends over 14 amino acids. V lost 8 bases and J lost 8; bases outside the gene matches: 11. Here the CDR3 reads CAIGGWTGKDEQFF. CDR3 coding DNA: TGTGCCATCGGAGGATGGACAGGGAAGGATGAGCAGTTCTTC.

This sequence joins TRBV5-4 and TRBJ2-1; 9 nucleotides match TRBD2. CDR1 and CDR2 (germline): SGHNT, YYREEE (reference sequence). Unmatched junction bases numbered 11, after V lost 4 bases and J lost 0 bases. CDR3 size: 18 residues. The chain's CDR3 is CASSRLAGRGSSYNEQFF. The CDR3 DNA is TGTGCCAGCAGCCGGCTAGCGGGGCGGGGGAGCTCCTACAATGAGCAGTTCTTC.